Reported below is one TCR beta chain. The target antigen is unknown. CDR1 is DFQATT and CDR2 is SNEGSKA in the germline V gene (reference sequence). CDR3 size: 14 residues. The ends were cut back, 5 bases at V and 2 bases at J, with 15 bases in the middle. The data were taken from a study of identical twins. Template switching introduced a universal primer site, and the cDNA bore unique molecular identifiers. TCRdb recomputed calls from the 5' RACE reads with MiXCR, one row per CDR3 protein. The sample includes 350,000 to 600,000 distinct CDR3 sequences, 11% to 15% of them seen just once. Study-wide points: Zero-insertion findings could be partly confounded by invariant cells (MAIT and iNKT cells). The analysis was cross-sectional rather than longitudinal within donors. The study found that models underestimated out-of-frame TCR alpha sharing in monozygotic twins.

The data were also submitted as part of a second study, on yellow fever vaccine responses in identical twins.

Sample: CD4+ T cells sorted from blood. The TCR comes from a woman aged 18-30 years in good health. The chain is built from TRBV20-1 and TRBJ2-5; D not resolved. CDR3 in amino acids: CSAVDRVTQETQYF. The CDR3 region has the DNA TGCAGTGCTGTAGACCGGGTAACTCAAGAGACCCAGTACTTC.